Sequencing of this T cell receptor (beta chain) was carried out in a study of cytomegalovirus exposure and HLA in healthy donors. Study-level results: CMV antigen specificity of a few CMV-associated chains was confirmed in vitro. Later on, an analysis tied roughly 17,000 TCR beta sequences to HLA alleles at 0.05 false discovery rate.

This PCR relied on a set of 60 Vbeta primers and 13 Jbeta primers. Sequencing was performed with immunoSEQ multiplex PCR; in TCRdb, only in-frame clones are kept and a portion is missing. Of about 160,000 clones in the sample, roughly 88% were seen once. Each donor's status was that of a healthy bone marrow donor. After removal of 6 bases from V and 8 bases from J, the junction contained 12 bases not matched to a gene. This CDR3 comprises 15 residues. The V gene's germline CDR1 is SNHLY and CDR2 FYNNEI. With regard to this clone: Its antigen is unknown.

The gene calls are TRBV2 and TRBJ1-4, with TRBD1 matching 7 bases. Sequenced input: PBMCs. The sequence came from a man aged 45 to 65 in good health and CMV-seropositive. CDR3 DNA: TGTGCCAGCAGCTTGGGACAGCATTTAGGAGAAAAACTGTTTTTT. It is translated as CASSLGQHLGEKLFF. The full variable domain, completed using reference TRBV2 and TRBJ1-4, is EPEVTQTPSHQVTQMGQEVILRCVPISNHLYFYWYRQILGQKVEFLVSFYNNEISEKSEIFDDQFSVERPDGSNFTLKIRSTKLEDSAMYFCASSLGQHLGEKLFFGSGTQLSVL.